This T cell receptor beta chain was sequenced for a study of blood T cell repertoires in COVID-19 (dated by TCRdb to the early 2020s). About the full investigation: Samples covering the acute and convalescent phases of COVID-19 were provided by collaborators in the United States, Italy and Spain. The prospective study material was composed of cDNA or gDNA derived from T cells, B-cell-depleted T cells, or PBMCs. Subjects who had been exposed to COVID-19, were actively infected with it, or had recovered from it provided the deeply sampled blood TCRbeta repertoires that made up the dataset. The repertoires were released in a freely available public database intended as a resource for research on the immune response to SARS-CoV-2. The samples were drawn from two sources: the first 160 participants of the ongoing ImmuneRACE study, and 950 to 1,500 subjects contributed by 6 global collaborators. Nearly every sample came with metadata listing a de-identified subject ID, COVID-19 status, age in years and sex. HLA class I and class II types, where available, came from metadata supplied by the sample provider rather than from assay-based typing. Results and caveats for the whole study, not just this receptor: Clinical and demographic metadata were provided uncurated, with the amount varying by source and participant.

TCRbeta CDR3 regions were amplified from genomic DNA by means of the immunoSEQ Assay, a bias-controlled multiplex PCR. As for how the authors treated the data: The number of nucleated cells in each sample was estimated by amplification of reference gene primers within the assay. To quantify the absolute abundance of each unique TCRbeta CDR3 rearrangement, sequence reads were collapsed and filtered. Productive Simpson clonality was computed per sample as the square root of Simpson's diversity index over productive rearrangements. TCRdb obtained this table from immuneACCESS and retained in-frame rearrangements with V and J assigned. These tables miss some clones; where compared with another copy, unresolved V genes account for less than half of the shortfall, and the remainder is unexplained. That table furnishes V, J and clone size, whereas the DNA furnished D and trimming. The table for this sample lists nearly 200,000 clones; 80% to 90% of them were counted only once. Around 21% of the sample rests with the top ten.

Collaborating institutions collected whole blood in K2EDTA tubes following their own protocols. For TCRbeta analysis, collaborators shipped samples as frozen whole blood, isolated PBMCs, or DNA extracted from either of those sample types. As regards this clone: Its antigen is still unknown. Nothing much larger sits one base from this clone, and base qualities are not available.

The source of this sequence is a human donor in a cohort sampled during active COVID-19. The sequenced sample was peripheral blood.

Read as DNA, the sequence is TGTGCCAGCAGAGGACTAGCGGGGGGCGGCTACAATGAGCAGTTCTTC. This yields the protein CASRGLAGGGYNEQFF. The chain links TRBV2 with TRBJ2-1; TRBD2 lines up with 14 middle nucleotides. The CDR3 runs 16 residues from the cysteine to the phenylalanine. The sequence is cut down to CDR3 DNA, 48 bases in frame from base 1. CDR1 and CDR2 are read off the germline V gene as SNHLY and FYNNEI. From V the trimming removes 6 bases and from J it removes 3 bases, while the gene matches leave 4 bases of the junction unaccounted for.